This TCR beta chain was identified in a study of read filtering for tumor transcriptome and immune sequencing. Points from the study as a whole: This fraction held mixed bone marrow immune cells after CD138-negative sorting.

Molecular barcoded adaptors covering alpha/delta and beta/gamma chains were used on around 370 ng RNA. One entry per CDR3 protein, called by TCRdb with MiXCR from the reads. The sample holds about 130,000 distinct CDR3 sequences, under 15% seen once. The CDR3 contains 15 residues. Germline V gene lookup returns CDR1 KGHDR and CDR2 SFDVKD. After removal of 4 bases from V and 5 bases from J, the junction contained 6 bases not matched to a gene. This clonotype was found many times. Antigen specificity is unknown. Sequencing input: a population of CD138-negative cells sorted from bone marrow. This chain links TRBV24-1 with TRBJ1-1, with 10 bases lining up with TRBD1. The TCR was taken from a donor over 35 with multiple myeloma. The DNA for the CDR3 is TGTGCCACCAGTGACGGACAGGGGGAATGGACTGAAGCTTTCTTT. It specifies CATSDGQGEWTEAFF.